The clone carrying this TCR beta chain was picked up a small number of times. Its antigen is undetermined. The sample is drawn from a study of response to subunit inactivated influenza vaccine. Whole-study results and caveats: That few new T cells are recruited by each seasonal influenza vaccination was the authors' suggestion.

TCRdb itself ran the RT-PCR reads through MiXCR, one entry per CDR3 protein. The table includes under 850,000 distinct CDR3 sequences, around 20% detected once. Looked up from germline, CDR1 is SEHNR and CDR2 is FQNEAQ (reference sequence). Deletions cut 5 bases from V and 3 bases from J, with 8 bases between. The CDR3 has 12 residues. V is TRBV7-9 and J is TRBJ2-7; no firm D call. The sequence came from a man aged 50 to 59 who received an inactivated influenza vaccine. The sequenced sample was PBMCs from blood, obtained less than 6 days after vaccination. CDR3 coding DNA: TGTGCCAGCAGCCCACGGATCTACGAGCAGTACTTC. Translation gives CASSPRIYEQYF.